A selection of T cell receptor beta chains follows, all from one sample in a study of blood T cell repertoires in COVID-19. Libraries were prepared by immunoSEQ multiplex PCR; TCRdb keeps only in-frame clonotypes and omits some of them. The data contain about 220,000 clones, about 87% of them singletons. The material sequenced was PBMCs or T cells enriched from blood (not recorded which). The origin of the receptors is a woman aged 40 to 55 with acute COVID-19. The CDR3 runs from the conserved cysteine through the conserved F or W. Each record gives: V gene, D gene, J gene, CDR3 length, clone size, CDR3 protein, CDR3 DNA. D genes are given only for firm matches. Clone sizes are given selectively: once, few, many, or a class where the clone is expanded.

v_gene: TRBV27
d_gene: TRBD1
j_gene: TRBJ1-6
len: 14
abundance: -
CDR3aa: CASSPGTANSPLHF
CDR3nt: TGTGCCAGCAGTCCCGGGACAGCCAATTCACCCCTCCACTTT

v_gene: TRBV12-3/TRBV12-4
d_gene: TRBD1
j_gene: TRBJ1-2
len: 13
abundance: few
CDR3aa: CASSFGTGVGYTF
CDR3nt: TGTGCCAGCAGTTTCGGGACAGGGGTCGGATACACCTTC

v_gene: TRBV7-8
d_gene: -
j_gene: TRBJ1-4
len: 12
abundance: -
CDR3aa: CASSLNSPVLFF
CDR3nt: TGTGCCAGCAGCCTGAATTCTCCAGTTTTGTTTTTT

v_gene: TRBV24-1
d_gene: TRBD2
j_gene: TRBJ2-1
len: 17
abundance: -
CDR3aa: CATSDPGDSGRVNEQFF
CDR3nt: TGTGCCACCAGTGATCCGGGCGATAGCGGGAGAGTTAATGAGCAGTTCTTC

v_gene: TRBV5-1
d_gene: -
j_gene: TRBJ2-2
len: 15
abundance: -
CDR3aa: CASSRVAQNTGELFF
CDR3nt: TGCGCCAGCAGCCGGGTGGCCCAAAACACCGGGGAGCTGTTTTTT

v_gene: TRBV9
d_gene: TRBD1
j_gene: TRBJ1-6
len: 15
abundance: -
CDR3aa: CASSVGPGQNSPLHF
CDR3nt: TGTGCCAGCAGCGTAGGGCCGGGACAGAATTCACCCCTCCACTTT

v_gene: TRBV2
d_gene: TRBD1
j_gene: TRBJ2-6
len: 16
abundance: -
CDR3aa: CASSVQGKGGANVLTF
CDR3nt: TGTGCCAGCAGTGTACAGGGGAAAGGTGGGGCCAACGTCCTGACTTTC

v_gene: TRBV7-2
d_gene: -
j_gene: TRBJ1-2
len: 15
abundance: -
CDR3aa: CASSLHPGGLYGYTF
CDR3nt: TGTGCCAGCAGCTTACACCCCGGGGGTCTCTATGGCTACACCTTC

v_gene: TRBV18
d_gene: -
j_gene: TRBJ1-5
len: 15
abundance: -
CDR3aa: CASSSTPDRNQPQHF
CDR3nt: TGTGCCAGCTCATCAACCCCCGACAGAAATCAGCCCCAGCATTTT

v_gene: TRBV25-1
d_gene: TRBD2
j_gene: TRBJ2-5
len: 15
abundance: -
CDR3aa: CASSGLTSEVETQYF
CDR3nt: TGTGCCAGCAGTGGCCTGACTAGCGAAGTGGAGACCCAGTACTTC

v_gene: TRBV27
d_gene: TRBD1
j_gene: TRBJ1-2
len: 14
abundance: -
CDR3aa: CASSLGQGARGYTF
CDR3nt: TGTGCCAGCAGCCTAGGACAGGGGGCGCGGGGCTACACCTTC

v_gene: TRBV15
d_gene: -
j_gene: TRBJ2-3
len: 16
abundance: -
CDR3aa: CATSSDTGGFGDTQYF
CDR3nt: TGTGCCACCAGCAGTGATACGGGGGGCTTTGGAGATACGCAGTATTTT

v_gene: TRBV19
d_gene: -
j_gene: TRBJ1-1
len: 14
abundance: -
CDR3aa: CASSTPSGGDEAFF
CDR3nt: TGTGCCAGTAGTACCCCCTCGGGGGGTGATGAAGCTTTCTTT

v_gene: TRBV30
d_gene: TRBD1
j_gene: TRBJ1-5
len: 13
abundance: -
CDR3aa: CAWSVSQGGPQHF
CDR3nt: TGTGCCTGGAGTGTAAGCCAGGGGGGGCCCCAGCATTTT

v_gene: TRBV5-8
d_gene: -
j_gene: TRBJ1-5
len: 15
abundance: -
CDR3aa: CASSSLTGSNQPQHF
CDR3nt: TGTGCCAGCAGCAGTCTGACAGGTAGCAATCAGCCCCAGCATTTT

v_gene: TRBV9
d_gene: -
j_gene: TRBJ2-6
len: 15
abundance: -
CDR3aa: CASSRDFSGANVLTF
CDR3nt: TGTGCCAGCAGCCGTGACTTTTCGGGGGCCAACGTCCTGACTTTC

v_gene: TRBV5-4
d_gene: TRBD1
j_gene: TRBJ1-1
len: 18
abundance: -
CDR3aa: CASSTRRSRGVTNTEAFF
CDR3nt: TGTGCCAGCAGCACCCGGCGAAGCAGGGGGGTAACGAACACTGAAGCTTTCTTT

v_gene: TRBV5-1
d_gene: TRBD1
j_gene: TRBJ1-1
len: 15
abundance: once
CDR3aa: CASSLGQAPNTEAFF
CDR3nt: TGCGCCAGCAGCTTAGGACAGGCCCCGAACACTGAAGCTTTCTTT

v_gene: TRBV30
d_gene: -
j_gene: TRBJ1-1
len: 13
abundance: few
CDR3aa: CAWTLGANTEAFF
CDR3nt: TGTGCCTGGACCCTAGGGGCGAACACTGAAGCTTTCTTT

v_gene: TRBV7-2
d_gene: TRBD2
j_gene: TRBJ2-1
len: 15
abundance: -
CDR3aa: CASSESGRARFEQFF
CDR3nt: TGTGCCAGCAGCGAGAGCGGGAGGGCCCGATTTGAGCAGTTCTTC

v_gene: TRBV3-1/TRBV3-2
d_gene: TRBD1
j_gene: TRBJ1-2
len: 13
abundance: once
CDR3aa: CASSTGDSYGYTF
CDR3nt: TGTGCCAGTTCAACCGGGGACAGCTATGGCTACACCTTC

v_gene: TRBV7-2
d_gene: -
j_gene: TRBJ2-7
len: 14
abundance: -
CDR3aa: CASSQRLDSYEQYF
CDR3nt: TGTGCCAGCAGCCAACGACTAGACTCCTACGAGCAGTACTTC

v_gene: TRBV2
d_gene: -
j_gene: TRBJ2-5
len: 11
abundance: few
CDR3aa: CASRAVETQYF
CDR3nt: TGTGCCAGCAGGGCAGTCGAGACCCAGTACTTC

v_gene: TRBV30
d_gene: -
j_gene: TRBJ1-4
len: 13
abundance: -
CDR3aa: CALWPTENEKLFF
CDR3nt: TGTGCCTTGTGGCCCACCGAAAATGAAAAACTGTTTTTT